In its sample, the clone carrying this T cell receptor beta chain was seen once. The target antigen is unknown. Assay: immunoSEQ multiplex PCR; the TCRdb copy retains only in-frame clones and omits some. The sample lists about 400,000 clones; about 88% were seen once. Germline-derived CDR1 and CDR2 are LNHDA and SQIVND (reference sequence). V was pared by 0 bases and J by 1 base, with 4 bases between. This CDR3 is 13 amino acids long. These data come from a study of Ad26.COV2.S vaccination and SARS-CoV-2 variants. Study details: Intramuscular Ad26.COV2.S doses were given once or twice, 56 days apart. General study findings and limits: Measures of TCR breadth and depth may have fallen short of total T cell responses. Substantial breadth was reportedly displayed by spike-specific CD8+ and CD4+ T cell responses after vaccination.

Treatment in this sample: roughly 18 received Ad26.COV2.S at low or high dose, single or two shots; several received placebo; per-sample allocation not given. Sampling occurred on day 63 after the first vaccine or placebo injection. The sequence came from a person between 18 and 60 years old who received the Ad26.COV2.S COVID-19 vaccine or a placebo. The sequences come from peripheral blood, collected in a trial of Ad26.COV2.S vaccine versus placebo. The V call is TRBV19, the J call TRBJ2-7, with D unresolved. This CDR3 is CASSIDSSYEQYF. In DNA, the CDR3 is TGTGCCAGTAGTATAGATTCATCCTACGAGCAGTACTTC.